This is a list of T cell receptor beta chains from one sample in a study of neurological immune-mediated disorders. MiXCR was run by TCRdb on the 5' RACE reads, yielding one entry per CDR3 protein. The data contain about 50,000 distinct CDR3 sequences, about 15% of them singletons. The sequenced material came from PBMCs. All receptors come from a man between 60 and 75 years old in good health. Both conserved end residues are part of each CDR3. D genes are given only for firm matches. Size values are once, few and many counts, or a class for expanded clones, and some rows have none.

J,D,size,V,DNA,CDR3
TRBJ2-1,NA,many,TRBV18,TGTGCCAGCTCACCTTCCAGGGATGAGCAGTTCTTC,CASSPSRDEQFF
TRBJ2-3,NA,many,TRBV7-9,TGTGCCAGCAGCTTCGCCCGAGACACAGATACGCAGTATTTT,CASSFARDTDTQYF
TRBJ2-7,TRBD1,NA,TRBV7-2,TGTGCCAGCAGCTTAGAGGACAGGGGTAACGAGCAGTACTTC,CASSLEDRGNEQYF
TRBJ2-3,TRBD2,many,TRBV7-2,TGTGCCAGCAGCCGGGGACTAGCGACAGATACGCAGTATTTT,CASSRGLATDTQYF
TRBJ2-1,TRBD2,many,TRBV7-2,TGTGCCAGCAGTCCTAGCGGGAGTCCCCACAATGAGCAGTTCTTC,CASSPSGSPHNEQFF
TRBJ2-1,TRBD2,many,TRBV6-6,TGTGCCAGCGCGAGGGTTAGCGGGGGGAGGGACAATGAGCAGTTCTTC,CASARVSGGRDNEQFF
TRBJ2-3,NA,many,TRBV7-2,TGTGCCAGCAGCCCCCGGATCTCTAGCACAGATACGCAGTATTTT,CASSPRISSTDTQYF
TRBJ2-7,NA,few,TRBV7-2,TGTGCCAGCAGTTTGACTAGACAGCCTAGCGAGCAGTACTTC,CASSLTRQPSEQYF
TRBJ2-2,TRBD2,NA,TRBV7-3,TGTGCCAGCAGCCTACTAGCGGGAAAAACCGGGGAGCTGTTTTTT,CASSLLAGKTGELFF
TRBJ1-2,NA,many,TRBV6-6,TGTGCCAGCACCGAGGAGACGGTTGACTATGGCTACACCTTC,CASTEETVDYGYTF
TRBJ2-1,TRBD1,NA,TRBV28,TGTGCCAGCAGAATTGGACAGGGTTTTTATGAGCAGTTCTTC,CASRIGQGFYEQFF
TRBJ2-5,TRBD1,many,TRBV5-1,TGCGCCAGCAGCTCGCGACAGGGCCCGGAGACCCAGTACTTC,CASSSRQGPETQYF
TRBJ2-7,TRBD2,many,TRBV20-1,TGCAGTGCTGGTCTAGCGGGAGCCTACGAGCAGTACTTC,CSAGLAGAYEQYF
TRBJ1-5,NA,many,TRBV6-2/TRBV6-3,TGTGCCAGCAGCTACAAGACAGGCGGGTACGATCAGCCCCAGCATTTT,CASSYKTGGYDQPQHF
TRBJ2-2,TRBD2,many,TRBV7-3,TGTGCCAGCAGCTTGGAAGCGGGAGTCGGGGAGCTGTTTTTT,CASSLEAGVGELFF
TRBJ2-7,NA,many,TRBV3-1,TGTGCCAGCAGCCAGGTTGGCCGGGACGAGCAGTACTTC,CASSQVGRDEQYF
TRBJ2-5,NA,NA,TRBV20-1,TGCATTGCTCACAGGTATCCCCCAGAGACCCAGTACTTC,CIAHRYPPETQYF
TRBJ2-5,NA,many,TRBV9,TGTGCCAGCAGCCCCATGGGGACCGAAGAGACCCAGTACTTC,CASSPMGTEETQYF
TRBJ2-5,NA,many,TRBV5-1,TGCGCCAGCAGCTTGGAAATAGCGTCCCAAGAGACCCAGTACTTC,CASSLEIASQETQYF
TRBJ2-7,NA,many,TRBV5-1,TGCGCCAGCAGCTCCGGAGGGGCCCCCTACGAGCAGTACTTC,CASSSGGAPYEQYF
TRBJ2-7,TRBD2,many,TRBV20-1,TGCAGTGGGGACTTTCTAGCGGGAGGGATTTACGAGCAGTACTTC,CSGDFLAGGIYEQYF
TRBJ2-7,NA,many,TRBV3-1,TGTGCCAGCAGCCGAGGCCTAATGGGCGAGCAGTACTTC,CASSRGLMGEQYF
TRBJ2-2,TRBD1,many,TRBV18,TGTGCCAGCTCACCTAACAGGGGCTTGAACACCGGGGAGCTGTTTTTT,CASSPNRGLNTGELFF
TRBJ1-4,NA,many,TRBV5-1,TGCGCCAGCAGCCTCCTTTCAACTAATGAAAAACTGTTTTTT,CASSLLSTNEKLFF
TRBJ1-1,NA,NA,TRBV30,TGTGCCTGGACCAACGTGGTAGGGGAGATCGAAGCTTTCTTT,CAWTNVVGEIEAFF
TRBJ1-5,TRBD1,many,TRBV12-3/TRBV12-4,TGTGCCAGCAGTTTCGGGACAGTGAATCAGCCCCAGCATTTT,CASSFGTVNQPQHF
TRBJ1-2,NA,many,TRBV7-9,TGTGCCAGCAGCTTAGCGAAGGCAGCCTATGGCTACACCTTC,CASSLAKAAYGYTF